Listed below are T cell receptor beta chains from one sample, sequenced in a study of T cells in Graves' hyperthyroidism and ophthalmopathy. TCRdb itself ran the multiplex PCR reads through MiXCR, one entry per CDR3 protein. Among roughly 580,000 distinct CDR3 sequences listed, around 14% were seen once. Sequencing was carried out using blood. These TCRs come from a woman younger than 45 with Graves' hyperthyroidism that later progressed to Graves' ophthalmopathy. Each CDR3 is given with its conserved first and last residue. Each record gives: V gene, clone size, D gene, J gene, CDR3 protein, CDR3 DNA. A D gene is named only where the DNA matches it firmly. Expanded clones get a size class; other rows say once, few or many, or leave the size out.

TRBV20-1	many	NA	TRBJ2-5	CSARVKAQKTQYF	TGCAGTGCTAGAGTTAAAGCACAAAAGACCCAGTACTTC
TRBV28	many	NA	TRBJ2-5	CASSLQSSETQYF	TGTGCCAGCAGTTTACAGAGCTCCGAGACCCAGTACTTC
TRBV4-1	NA	NA	TRBJ1-1	CASSGEPNTEAFF	TGCGCCAGCAGCGGAGAGCCGAACACTGAAGCTTTCTTT
TRBV28	many	TRBD1	TRBJ2-7	CASTAGRPGGSYEQYF	TGTGCCAGCACCGCCGGGCGGCCAGGGGGTTCCTACGAGCAGTACTTC
TRBV20-1	NA	NA	TRBJ2-3	CSARDPLGTDTQYF	TGCAGTGCTAGAGACCCCCTCGGGACCGATACGCAGTATTTT
TRBV7-9	many	NA	TRBJ2-7	CASSPSRGSTGTEQYF	TGTGCCAGCAGCCCATCCCGGGGGAGTACGGGGACCGAGCAGTACTTC
TRBV12-5	many	NA	TRBJ1-1	CASGLPLTGTVGLFGTEAFF	TGTGCTAGTGGTTTGCCCCTCACAGGGACGGTTGGGTTGTTCGGCACTGAAGCTTTCTTT
TRBV19	NA	NA	TRBJ2-4	CASSIGTANIQYF	TGTGCCAGTAGTATAGGGACAGCAAACATTCAGTACTTC
TRBV20-1	few	TRBD2	TRBJ2-5	CSAYTPVGLAGGQETQYF	TGCAGTGCTTACACCCCGGTGGGACTAGCGGGGGGCCAAGAGACCCAGTACTTC
TRBV19	NA	NA	TRBJ1-1	CAANKGMKFGPEAFF	TGTGCCGCTAACAAGGGTATGAAGTTTGGGCCTGAAGCTTTCTTT
TRBV7-2	NA	NA	TRBJ2-7	CASSLPGVNEQYF	TGTGCCAGCAGCTTACCCGGGGTCAACGAGCAGTACTTC
TRBV5-1	NA	NA	TRBJ2-7	CASSLAAGRLDEQYF	TGCGCCAGCAGCTTGGCCGCAGGTAGACTTGACGAGCAGTACTTC
TRBV6-1	many	NA	TRBJ1-5	CASSSASENHLSTQPQHF	TGTGCCAGCAGCTCCGCTTCGGAAAACCATCTTTCCACTCAGCCCCAGCATTTT
TRBV2	many	NA	TRBJ2-3	CASKDDKGPDTQYF	TGTGCCAGCAAGGACGACAAGGGTCCAGATACGCAGTATTTT
TRBV11-3	many	TRBD1	TRBJ1-1	CASSVSGGGNTEAFF	TGTGCCAGCAGCGTTTCAGGGGGGGGGAACACTGAAGCTTTCTTT
TRBV30	many	TRBD2	TRBJ2-7	CAWSRLAGGPGSYEQYF	TGTGCCTGGAGTCGACTAGCGGGAGGGCCGGGGTCCTACGAGCAGTACTTC
TRBV15	many	TRBD1	TRBJ1-2	CATSRERGPYGYTF	TGTGCCACCAGCAGAGAGAGGGGGCCGTATGGCTACACCTTC
TRBV24-1	few	TRBD1	TRBJ2-2	CATTPQGATVITTGELFF	TGTGCCACCACTCCCCAGGGGGCGACTGTGATTACCACCGGGGAGCTGTTTTTT
TRBV5-4	once	NA	TRBJ1-1	CASSLEVRADTEALF	TGTGCCAGCAGCTTGGAGGTGCGGGCAGACACTGAAGCTTTATTT
TRBV6-2/TRBV6-3	few	TRBD2	TRBJ2-1	CASRLPAGVAYNEQFF	TGTGCCAGCAGACTCCCAGCGGGAGTGGCCTACAATGAGCAGTTCTTC
TRBV2	many	NA	TRBJ2-5	CASSPDGVETQYF	TGTGCCAGCAGTCCCGATGGGGTAGAGACCCAGTACTTC
TRBV7-3	NA	NA	TRBJ1-1	CASSLTPGSDTEAFF	TGTGCCAGCAGCTTAACGCCAGGCTCGGACACTGAAGCTTTCTTT
TRBV29-1	NA	TRBD1	TRBJ2-7	CSVDRQGSYEQYF	TGCAGCGTTGATCGACAGGGCTCCTACGAGCAGTACTTC
TRBV10-3	many	NA	TRBJ1-3	CAISDHGSSGNTIYF	TGTGCCATCAGTGATCACGGCTCCTCTGGAAACACCATATATTTT
TRBV9	many	NA	TRBJ2-7	CASSPDGGLDEQYF	TGTGCCAGCAGCCCAGATGGGGGGTTGGACGAGCAGTACTTC
TRBV19	many	NA	TRBJ1-5	CASSFGNDQPQHF	TGTGCCAGTAGTTTTGGGAACGATCAGCCCCAGCATTTT